The T cell receptor beta chain under discussion was sequenced for a study of blood T cells in healthy people across ages. Study-level findings and limits: What prevented conclusive comparison of naive and antigen-experienced cells was that PBMCs were unsorted. The authors considered diversity estimates from one million T cells to be underestimates. Measured against age, TCR beta diversity per million T cells decreased in a roughly linear manner.

This CDR3 has 16 residues. Germline V gives CDR1 MNHEY, CDR2 SVGEGT. The ends lost 8 bases at V and 6 bases at J; junction bases unmatched: 13. Remarks on this clonotype: What it binds is unknown.

A second roughly 7 to 11 cycle PCR used barcoded and J-beta primers. A template-switch adaptor containing 12 random nucleotides labeled each cDNA molecule. TCRdb processed the 5' RACE reads anew with MiXCR; each CDR3 protein has one entry. The table has around 400,000 distinct CDR3 sequences, about 55% seen once. The sequence was obtained from a man aged 60 to 69 in good health. The rearrangement links TRBV6-2 or TRBV6-3 to TRBJ2-7, with 13 bases fitting TRBD2. Sequences were obtained from blood. In nucleotides, the CDR3 is TGTGCCAGCGCACGGGGACTAGCGGGATCGGGGTTCGAGCAGTACTTC. Its protein is CASARGLAGSGFEQYF.